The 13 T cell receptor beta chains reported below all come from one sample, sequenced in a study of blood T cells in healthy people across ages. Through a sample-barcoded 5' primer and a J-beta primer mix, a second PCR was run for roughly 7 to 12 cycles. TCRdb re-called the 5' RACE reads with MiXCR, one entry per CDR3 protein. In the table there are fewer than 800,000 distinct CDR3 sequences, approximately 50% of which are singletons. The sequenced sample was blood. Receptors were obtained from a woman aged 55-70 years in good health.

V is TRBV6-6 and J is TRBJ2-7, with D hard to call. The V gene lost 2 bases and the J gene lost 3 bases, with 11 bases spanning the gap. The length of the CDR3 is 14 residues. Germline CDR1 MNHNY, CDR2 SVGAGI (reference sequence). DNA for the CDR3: TGTGCCAGCAGTTACCCGAGTGGGGACTACGAGCAGTACTTC. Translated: CASSYPSGDYEQYF.

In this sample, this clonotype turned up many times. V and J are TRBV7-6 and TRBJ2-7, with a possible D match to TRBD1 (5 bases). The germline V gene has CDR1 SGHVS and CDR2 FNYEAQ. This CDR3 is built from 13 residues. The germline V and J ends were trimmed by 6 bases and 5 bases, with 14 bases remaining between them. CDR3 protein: CASRRGINHEQYF. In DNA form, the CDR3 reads TGTGCCAGCAGAAGGGGCATCAACCACGAGCAGTACTTC. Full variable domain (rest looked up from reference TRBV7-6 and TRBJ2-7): GAGVSQSPRYKVTKRGQDVALRCDPISGHVSLYWYRQALGQGPEFLTYFNYEAQQDKSGLPNDRFSAERPEGSISTLTIQRTEQRDSAMYRCASRRGINHEQYFGPGTRLTVT.

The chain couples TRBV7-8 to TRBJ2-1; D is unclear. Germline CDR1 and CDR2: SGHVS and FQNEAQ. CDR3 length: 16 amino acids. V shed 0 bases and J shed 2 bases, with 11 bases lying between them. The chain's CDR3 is CASSLASGVTYNEQFF. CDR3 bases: TGTGCCAGCAGCTTAGCATCAGGAGTTACCTACAATGAGCAGTTCTTC.

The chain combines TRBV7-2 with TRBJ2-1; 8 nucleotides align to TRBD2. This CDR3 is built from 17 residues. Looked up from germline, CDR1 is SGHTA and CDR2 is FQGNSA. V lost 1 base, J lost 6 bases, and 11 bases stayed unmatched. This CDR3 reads CASSLVPGGGQGNEQFF. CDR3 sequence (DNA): TGTGCCAGCAGCTTAGTTCCAGGCGGGGGGCAGGGCAATGAGCAGTTCTTC.

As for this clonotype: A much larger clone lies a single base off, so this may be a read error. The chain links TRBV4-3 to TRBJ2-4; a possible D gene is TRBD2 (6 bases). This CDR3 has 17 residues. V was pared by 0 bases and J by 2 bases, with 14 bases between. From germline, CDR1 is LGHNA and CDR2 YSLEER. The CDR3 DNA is TGCGCCAGCAGCCAAGATGGAGGGGCGATTCCCAAAAACATTCAGTACTTC. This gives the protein CASSQDGGAIPKNIQYF.

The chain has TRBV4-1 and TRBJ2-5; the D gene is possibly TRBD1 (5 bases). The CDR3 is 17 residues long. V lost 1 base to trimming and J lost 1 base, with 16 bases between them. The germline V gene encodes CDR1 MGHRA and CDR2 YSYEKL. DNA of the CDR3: TGCGCCAGCAGCCAAGCAAGCAGGGCATGGATCCAAGAGACCCAGTACTTC. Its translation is CASSQASRAWIQETQYF.

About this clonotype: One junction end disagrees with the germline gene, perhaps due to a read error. The DNA for the CDR3 is TGTGCTAGCAGCTACCGACTAGCGGGGGAGCAGTACTTC. Protein: CASSYRLAGEQYF. The chain employs TRBV7-7 and TRBJ2-5; 12 bases map to TRBD2. The germline V gene has CDR1 SSHAT and CDR2 FNYEAQ (reference sequence). The CDR3 sequence is 13 residues long.

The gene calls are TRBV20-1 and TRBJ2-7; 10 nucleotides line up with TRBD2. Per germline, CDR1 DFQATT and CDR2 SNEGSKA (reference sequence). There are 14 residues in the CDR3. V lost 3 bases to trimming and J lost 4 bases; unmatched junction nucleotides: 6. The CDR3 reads CSARRASGSYEQYF. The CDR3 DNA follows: TGCAGTGCTAGGAGGGCTAGCGGGAGTTACGAGCAGTACTTC.

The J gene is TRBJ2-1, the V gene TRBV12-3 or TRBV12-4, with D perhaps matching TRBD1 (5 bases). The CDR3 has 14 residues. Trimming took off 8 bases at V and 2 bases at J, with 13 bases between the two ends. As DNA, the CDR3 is TGTGCCAGCTACGAGTCAGGGCCCTACAATGAGCAGTTCTTC. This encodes CASYESGPYNEQFF.

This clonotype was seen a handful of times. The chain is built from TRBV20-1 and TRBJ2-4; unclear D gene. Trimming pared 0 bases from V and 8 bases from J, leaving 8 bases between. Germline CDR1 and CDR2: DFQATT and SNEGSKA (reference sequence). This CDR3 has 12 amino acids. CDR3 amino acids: CSARDVSHIQYF. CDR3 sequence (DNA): TGCAGTGCTAGAGATGTTAGTCACATTCAGTACTTC.

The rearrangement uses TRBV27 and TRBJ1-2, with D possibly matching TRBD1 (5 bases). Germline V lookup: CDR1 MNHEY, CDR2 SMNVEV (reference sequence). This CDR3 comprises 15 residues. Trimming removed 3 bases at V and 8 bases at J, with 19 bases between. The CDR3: CASSFARDFGWGYTF. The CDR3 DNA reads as TGTGCCAGCAGTTTTGCCAGGGACTTTGGTTGGGGCTACACCTTC.

CDR3 sequence reads: CASSQEGGSYNSPLHF. For the CDR3, the DNA is TGCGCCAGCAGCCAAGAAGGGGGCTCCTATAATTCACCCCTCCACTTT. This chain links TRBV4-3 with TRBJ1-6; D perhaps matches TRBD1 (6 bases). The length of the CDR3 is 16 residues. The V end was cut by 0 bases, the J end by 0 bases, with 6 bases between. Germline-derived CDR1 and CDR2 are LGHNA and YSLEER.

The CDR3 nucleotides are TGTGCCAGCAGCTCACTAGCGGGAGTCGGCGAGCAGTACTTC. It translates to CASSSLAGVGEQYF. The chain has TRBV4-2 and TRBJ2-7; 11 nucleotides agree with TRBD2. Germline V gene lookup returns CDR1 LGHNA and CDR2 YNFKEQ. With V trimmed by 5 bases and J by 6 bases, 6 bases remained unmatched. The CDR3 runs 14 residues.